This TCR beta chain was identified during a study of regulatory and conventional T cells in RAG deficiency. General study findings and limits: Treg unique TCR beta sequences were about 92-fold fewer in Omenn syndrome and CID/AS patients than controls.

Germline assignment: CDR1 SGHRS and CDR2 YFSETQ. V shed 3 bases and J shed 4 bases, with 8 bases lying between them. The CDR3 is 13 amino acids. Sequenced by immunoSEQ multiplex PCR; TCRdb stores in-frame clones only, minus some. Here the sample spans about 30,000 clones, approximately 96% being singletons. On this clone itself: Its antigen remains unidentified.

The sorted conventional CD4+ T cells were CD25-low and CD127-high, with genomic DNA sequenced. The same sample was also used in a study of regulatory T cells. That paper adds: Amplification used 52 TRBV primers and 13 TRBJ primers.

The chain links TRBV5-1 to TRBJ1-3; D unresolved. This clonotype was sampled from a human donor in good health. The sequenced sample was CD25- CD4+ T cells sorted from blood. CDR3 loop: CASSSDLGNTIYF. CDR3 coding DNA: TGCGCCAGCAGCTCCGACTTAGGAAACACCATATATTTT.